A single sample is the source of the 13 T cell receptor beta chains below, sequenced in a study of blood T cell repertoires in COVID-19. The assay was immunoSEQ multiplex PCR, and TCRdb's table has in-frame clones only and misses some. Altogether some 97,000 clones are present, more than 65% being singletons, with the ten largest covering around 30%. Sequencing input: peripheral blood. The receptors stem from a man between 65 and 79 years old with active or convalescent COVID-19.

This sequence joins TRBV19 and TRBJ2-3, with D perhaps matching TRBD2 (5 bases). The germline V gene encodes CDR1 LNHDA and CDR2 SQIVND (reference sequence). The CDR3 totals 15 residues. Trimming removed 6 bases from V and 0 bases from J, with 13 bases in between. CDR3 in amino acids: CASRPGGFSTDTQYF. CDR3 nucleotides: TGTGCCAGTAGGCCGGGCGGGTTTAGCACAGATACGCAGTATTTT.

The chain employs TRBV7-2 and TRBJ2-1; 7 bases map to TRBD2. CDR1 is SGHTA, CDR2 FQGNSA, per germline. CDR3 length: 14 residues. V was clipped by 5 bases and J by 10 bases; unmatched bases: 11. The CDR3 region has the DNA TGTGCCAGCAGCGAAGATCCGCGGGGGTTAGAGCAGTTCTTC. Protein: CASSEDPRGLEQFF.

V and J are TRBV5-1 and TRBJ2-3; no clear D. The CDR3 has 14 residues. Germline V gene lookup returns CDR1 SGHRS and CDR2 YFSETQ. The V gene lost 0 bases and the J gene lost 4 bases, with 9 bases spanning the gap. The CDR3 sequence is CASSLATSADTQYF. The DNA of the CDR3 is TGCGCCAGCAGCTTGGCGACATCGGCAGATACGCAGTATTTT.

The rearrangement uses TRBV10-3 and TRBJ2-7, with D possibly being TRBD1 (6 bases). This CDR3 region has 13 residues. Germline V gene sequence: CDR1 ENHRY, CDR2 SYGVKD. V lost 4 bases and J lost 4, with 11 bases in between. DNA for the CDR3: TGTGCCATCAGTGTTGCAGGGGAGTACGAGCAGTACTTC. This gives the protein CAISVAGEYEQYF.

This chain connects TRBV5-1 to TRBJ2-1; 8 bases agree with TRBD1. The CDR3 runs 16 residues. V gave up 4 bases and J gave up 2 bases; unmatched junction bases: 8. CDR1 and CDR2 from the germline V gene are SGHRS and YFSETQ. This CDR3 reads CASSIDRTGPYNEQFF. The CDR3 coding sequence is TGCGCCAGCAGCATAGATAGGACAGGGCCCTACAATGAGCAGTTCTTC.

This clone was observed at least ten times. V is TRBV6-2 or TRBV6-3 and J is TRBJ2-7; 10 positions agree with TRBD2. This CDR3 is 15 amino acids long. V lost 5 bases, J lost 6 bases, and 10 bases stayed unmatched. Germline lookup yields CDR1 MNHEY and CDR2 SVGEGT. CDR3 sequence reads: CASSTQSGGALEQYF. The CDR3 nucleotides read TGTGCCAGCAGTACCCAGAGCGGGGGGGCCCTCGAGCAGTACTTC.

The chain combines TRBV5-4 with TRBJ1-6; weak D call: TRBD1 (5 bases). Germline lookup yields CDR1 SGHNT and CDR2 YYREEE (reference sequence). The CDR3 totals 16 residues. V lost 2 bases and J lost 4, with 13 bases in between. The CDR3 sequence is CASSLGAQNYNSPLHF. The CDR3 nucleotides read TGTGCCAGCAGCTTAGGGGCCCAAAATTATAATTCACCCCTCCACTTT.

This chain joins TRBV9 and TRBJ2-2; TRBD2 is a possible D gene (5 bases). Germline V lookup: CDR1 SGDLS, CDR2 YYNGEE. V shed 0 bases and J shed 1 base, with 10 bases lying between them. CDR3 length: 16 residues. The CDR3, as DNA: TGTGCCAGCAGCGTAGAAATAGGAGGGAACACCGGGGAGCTGTTTTTT. Its protein product is CASSVEIGGNTGELFF.

The genes are TRBV7-9 and TRBJ1-2, with 11 bases aligning to TRBD1. This CDR3 spans 14 amino acids. The germline V gene encodes CDR1 SEHNR and CDR2 FQNEAQ (reference sequence). J was trimmed by 8 bases and V by 5 bases; bases with no gene match: 7. The CDR3 spells CASSTRTGGIGYTF. The CDR3 bases are TGTGCCAGCAGCACTCGGACAGGGGGCATAGGCTACACCTTC.

This clone has only one observation. The chain carries TRBV19 and TRBJ1-1, with TRBD1 matching 8 bases. The germline gives CDR1 LNHDA, CDR2 SQIVND (reference sequence). The CDR3 consists of 14 residues. Unmatched junction bases numbered 5, after V lost 3 bases and J lost 5 bases. CDR3 sequence reads: CASSIGTGGTEAFF. As DNA, the CDR3 is TGTGCCAGTAGTATCGGGACAGGTGGGACTGAAGCTTTCTTT. Together with reference TRBV19 and TRBJ1-1, the CDR3 gives the full variable domain: DGGITQSPKYLFRKEGQNVTLSCEQNLNHDAMYWYRQDPGQGLRLIYYSQIVNDFQKGDIAEGYSVSREKKESFPLTVTSAQKNPTAFYLCASSIGTGGTEAFFGQGTRLTVV.

J is TRBJ1-1 and V is TRBV11-2; 7 bases map to TRBD1. CDR3 size: 14 residues. With V trimmed by 6 bases and J by 4 bases, 8 bases remained unmatched. The germline V gene encodes CDR1 SGHAT and CDR2 FQNNGV. CDR3 nucleotide sequence: TGTGCCAGCAGGCCGACAGGGACCCTCACTGAAGCTTTCTTT. It specifies CASRPTGTLTEAFF.

This sequence joins TRBV5-1 and TRBJ1-6; the D gene is possibly TRBD1 (6 bases). Trimming removed 5 bases at V and 5 bases at J, with 17 bases between. Germline CDR1 SGHRS, CDR2 YFSETQ. The CDR3 is made up of 16 amino acids. The CDR3 protein is CASRFGRPGDNSPLHF. CDR3 nucleotide sequence: TGCGCCAGCAGATTTGGACGCCCAGGGGATAATTCACCCCTCCACTTT.

The chain joins TRBV10-3 to TRBJ2-2; D is undetermined. With 5 bases removed from V and 6 bases from J, the gap between germline ends came to 10 bases. Germline CDR1 is ENHRY and CDR2 is SYGVKD. The CDR3 is made up of 13 amino acids. CDR3 nucleotide sequence: TGTGCCATCAGTCCCCGAGGAGCCGGGGAGCTGTTTTTT. Its translation is CAISPRGAGELFF.